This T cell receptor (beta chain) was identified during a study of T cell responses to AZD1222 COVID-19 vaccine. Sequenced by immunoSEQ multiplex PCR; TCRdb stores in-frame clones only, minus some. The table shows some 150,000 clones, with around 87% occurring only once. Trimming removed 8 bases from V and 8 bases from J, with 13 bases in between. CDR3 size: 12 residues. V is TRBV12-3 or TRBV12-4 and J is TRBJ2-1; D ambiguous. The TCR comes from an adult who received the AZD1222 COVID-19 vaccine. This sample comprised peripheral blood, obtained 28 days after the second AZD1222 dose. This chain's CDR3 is CASRLTRDEQFF. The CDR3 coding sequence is TGTGCCAGCCGCCTAACCCGGGATGAGCAGTTCTTC.